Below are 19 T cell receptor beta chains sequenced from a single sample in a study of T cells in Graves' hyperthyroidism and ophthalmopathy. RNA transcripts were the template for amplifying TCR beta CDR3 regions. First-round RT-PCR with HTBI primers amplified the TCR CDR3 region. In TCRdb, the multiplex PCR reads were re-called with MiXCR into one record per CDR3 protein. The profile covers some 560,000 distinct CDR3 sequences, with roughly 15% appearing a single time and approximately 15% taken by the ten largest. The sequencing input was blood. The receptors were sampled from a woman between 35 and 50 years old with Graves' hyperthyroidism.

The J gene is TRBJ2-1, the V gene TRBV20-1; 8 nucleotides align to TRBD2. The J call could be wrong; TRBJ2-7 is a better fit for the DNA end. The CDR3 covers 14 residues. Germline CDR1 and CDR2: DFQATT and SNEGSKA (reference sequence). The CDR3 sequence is CSAHSGSSSREQYF. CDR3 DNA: TGCAGTGCTCACAGCGGGAGCTCTTCACGCGAGCAGTACTTC.

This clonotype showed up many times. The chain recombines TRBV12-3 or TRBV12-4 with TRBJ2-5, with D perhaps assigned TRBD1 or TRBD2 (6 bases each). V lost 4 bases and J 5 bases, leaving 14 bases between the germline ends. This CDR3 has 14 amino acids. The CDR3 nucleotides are TGTGCCAGCAGTTCTCCGGAGGGGGGTGAGACCCAGTACTTC. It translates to CASSSPEGGETQYF.

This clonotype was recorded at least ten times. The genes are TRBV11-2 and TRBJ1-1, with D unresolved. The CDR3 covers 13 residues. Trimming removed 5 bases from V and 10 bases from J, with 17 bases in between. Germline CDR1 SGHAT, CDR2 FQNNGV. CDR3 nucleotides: TGTGCCAGCAGCCAACATACAGCATACATAGCTTTCTTT. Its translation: CASSQHTAYIAFF. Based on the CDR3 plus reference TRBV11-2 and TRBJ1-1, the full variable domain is EAGVAQSPRYKIIEKRQSVAFWCNPISGHATLYWYQQILGQGPKLLIQFQNNGVVDDSQLPKDRFSAERLKGVDSTLKIQPAKLEDSAVYLCASSQHTAYIAFFGQGTRLTVV.

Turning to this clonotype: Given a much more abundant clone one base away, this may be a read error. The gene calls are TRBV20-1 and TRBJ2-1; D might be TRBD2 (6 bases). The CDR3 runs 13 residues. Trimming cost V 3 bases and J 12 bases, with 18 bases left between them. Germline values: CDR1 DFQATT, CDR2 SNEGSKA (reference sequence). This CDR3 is CSASKTSSHGQFF. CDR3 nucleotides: TGCAGTGCTAGCAAGACTAGTTCCCATGGGCAGTTCTTC.

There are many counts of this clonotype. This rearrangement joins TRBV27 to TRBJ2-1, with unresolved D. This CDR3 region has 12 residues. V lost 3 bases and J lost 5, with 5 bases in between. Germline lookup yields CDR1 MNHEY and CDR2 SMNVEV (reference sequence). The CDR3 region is CASSFQDNEQFF. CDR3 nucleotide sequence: TGTGCCAGCAGTTTCCAGGACAATGAGCAGTTCTTC.

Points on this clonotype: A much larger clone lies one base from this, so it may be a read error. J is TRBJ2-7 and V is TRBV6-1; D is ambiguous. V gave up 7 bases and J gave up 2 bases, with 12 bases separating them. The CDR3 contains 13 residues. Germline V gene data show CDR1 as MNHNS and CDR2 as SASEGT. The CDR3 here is CASIGQVAYEQYF. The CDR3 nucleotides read TGTGCCAGCATCGGGCAGGTTGCCTACGAGCAGTACTTC.

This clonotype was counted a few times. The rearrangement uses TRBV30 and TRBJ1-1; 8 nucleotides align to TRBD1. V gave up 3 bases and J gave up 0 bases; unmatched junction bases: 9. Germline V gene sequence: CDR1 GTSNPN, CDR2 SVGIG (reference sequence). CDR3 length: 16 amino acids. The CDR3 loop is CAWSFRRDRLNTEAFF. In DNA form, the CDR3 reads TGTGCCTGGAGCTTCCGAAGGGACAGGTTGAACACTGAAGCTTTCTTT.

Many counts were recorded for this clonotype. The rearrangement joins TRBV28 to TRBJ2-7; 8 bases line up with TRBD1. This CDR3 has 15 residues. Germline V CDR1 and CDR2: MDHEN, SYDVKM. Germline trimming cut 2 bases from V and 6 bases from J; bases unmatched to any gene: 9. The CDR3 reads CASSLTGTGRGEQYF. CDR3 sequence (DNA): TGTGCCAGCAGTTTAACCGGGACAGGAAGAGGCGAGCAGTACTTC.

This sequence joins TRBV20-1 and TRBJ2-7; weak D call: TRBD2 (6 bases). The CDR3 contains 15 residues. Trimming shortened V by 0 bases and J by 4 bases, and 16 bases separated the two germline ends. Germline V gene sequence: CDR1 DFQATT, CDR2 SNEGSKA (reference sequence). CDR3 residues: CSARDRDLPPYEQYF. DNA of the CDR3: TGCAGTGCTAGAGACAGGGACTTACCTCCTTACGAGCAGTACTTC.

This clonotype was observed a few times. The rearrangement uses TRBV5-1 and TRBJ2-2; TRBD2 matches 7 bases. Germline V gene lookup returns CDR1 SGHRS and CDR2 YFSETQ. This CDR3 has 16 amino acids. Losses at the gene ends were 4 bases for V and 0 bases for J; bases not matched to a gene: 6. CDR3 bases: TGCGCCAGCAGCGCGTTAGCGGGCTCGAACACCGGGGAGCTGTTTTTT. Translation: CASSALAGSNTGELFF.

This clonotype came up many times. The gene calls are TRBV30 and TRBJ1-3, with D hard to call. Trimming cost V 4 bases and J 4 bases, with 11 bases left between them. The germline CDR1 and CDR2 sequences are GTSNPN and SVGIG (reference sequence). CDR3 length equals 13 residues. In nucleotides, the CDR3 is TGTGCCTGGACTAAGGGAGGAGGAAACACCATATATTTT. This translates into CAWTKGGGNTIYF.

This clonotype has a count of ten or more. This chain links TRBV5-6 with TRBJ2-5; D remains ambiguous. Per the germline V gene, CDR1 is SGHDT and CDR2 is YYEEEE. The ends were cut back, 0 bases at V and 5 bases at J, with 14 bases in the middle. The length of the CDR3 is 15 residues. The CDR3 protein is CASSLARDPGETQYF. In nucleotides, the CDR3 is TGTGCCAGCAGCTTGGCCCGTGACCCGGGCGAGACCCAGTACTTC.

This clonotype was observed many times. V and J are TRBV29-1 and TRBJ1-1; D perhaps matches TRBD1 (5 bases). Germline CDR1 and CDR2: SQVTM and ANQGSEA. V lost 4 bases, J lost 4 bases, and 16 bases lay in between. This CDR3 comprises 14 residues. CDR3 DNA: TGCAGCGTTGCCCGCGGGGACCAGGGCACTGAAGCTTTCTTT. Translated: CSVARGDQGTEAFF.

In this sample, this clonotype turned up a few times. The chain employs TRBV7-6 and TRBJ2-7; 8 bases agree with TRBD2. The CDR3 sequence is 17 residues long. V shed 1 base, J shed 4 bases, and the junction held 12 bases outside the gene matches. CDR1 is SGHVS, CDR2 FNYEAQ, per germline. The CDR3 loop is CASSLGTSSGREYEQYF. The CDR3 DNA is TGTGCCAGCAGCTTAGGGACTAGCTCCGGGCGTGAGTACGAGCAGTACTTC.

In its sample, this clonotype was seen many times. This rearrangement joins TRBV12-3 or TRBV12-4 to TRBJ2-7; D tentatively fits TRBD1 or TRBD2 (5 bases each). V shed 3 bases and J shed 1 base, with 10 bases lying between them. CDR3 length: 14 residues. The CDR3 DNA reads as TGTGCCAGCAGTTTCGAGGGGATGTCCTACGAGCAGTACTTC. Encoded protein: CASSFEGMSYEQYF.

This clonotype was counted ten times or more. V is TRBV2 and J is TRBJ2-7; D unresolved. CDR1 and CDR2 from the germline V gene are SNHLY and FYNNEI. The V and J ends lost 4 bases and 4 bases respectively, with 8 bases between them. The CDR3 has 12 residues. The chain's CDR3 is CASSGSPYEQYF. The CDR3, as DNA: TGTGCCAGCAGTGGATCCCCATACGAGCAGTACTTC.

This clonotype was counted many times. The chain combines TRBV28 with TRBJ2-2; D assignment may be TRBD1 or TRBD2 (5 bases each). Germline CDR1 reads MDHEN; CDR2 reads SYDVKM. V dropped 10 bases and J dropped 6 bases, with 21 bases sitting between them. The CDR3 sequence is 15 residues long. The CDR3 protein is CATKPLGDSPGELFF. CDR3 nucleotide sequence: TGTGCCACCAAGCCCCTGGGGGATAGTCCCGGGGAGCTGTTTTTT.

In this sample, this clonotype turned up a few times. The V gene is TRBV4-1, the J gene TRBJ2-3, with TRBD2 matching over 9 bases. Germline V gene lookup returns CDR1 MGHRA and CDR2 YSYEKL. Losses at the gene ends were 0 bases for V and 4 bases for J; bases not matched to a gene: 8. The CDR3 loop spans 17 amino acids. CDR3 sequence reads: CASSQELAGGSADTQYF. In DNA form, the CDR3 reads TGCGCCAGCAGCCAAGAGTTGGCGGGAGGGAGCGCAGATACGCAGTATTTT.

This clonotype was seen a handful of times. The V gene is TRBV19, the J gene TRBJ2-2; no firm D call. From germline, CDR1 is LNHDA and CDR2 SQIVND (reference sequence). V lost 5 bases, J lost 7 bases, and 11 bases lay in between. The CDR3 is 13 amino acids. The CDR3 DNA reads TGTGCCAGTAGTGCCTCGGGTGACGGGGAGCTGTTTTTT. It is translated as CASSASGDGELFF.